These 30 T cell receptor beta chains originate from one sample sequenced in a study of shared T cell receptors in the human thymus. Using immunoSEQ multiplex PCR, the repertoire was profiled, and TCRdb retains in-frame clones only, with some absent. In the table there are 640,000 or so clones, more than 75% of which are singletons. The same sample was also used in a study of human thymus T cells.

Sequenced material: thymocytes. Source of these receptors: a boy in the first two years of life with a congenital heart defect.

The gene calls are TRBV28 and TRBJ2-7, with TRBD2 identical over 9 bases. CDR3 length: 15 residues. In germline, CDR1 is MDHEN, CDR2 SYDVKM. V lost 6 bases to trimming and J lost 9 bases; unmatched junction nucleotides: 15. The CDR3 sequence: CASRNAGGVGRGQYF. CDR3 sequence (DNA): TGTGCCAGCAGAAACGCGGGGGGGGTGGGGAGAGGGCAGTACTTC.

This clone has more than one count but fewer than ten. The chain uses TRBV30 and TRBJ1-1; D may be TRBD1 (5 bases). Germline CDR1 is GTSNPN and CDR2 is SVGIG (reference sequence). V dropped 4 bases and J dropped 7 bases, with 16 bases sitting between them. The CDR3 is 13 amino acids. CDR3 in DNA: TGTGCCTGGATCGTCGACAGCAGCTTTGAAGCTTTCTTT. Protein: CAWIVDSSFEAFF.

The V and J genes are TRBV2 and TRBJ1-1; 7 bases match TRBD1. V trimming: 6 bases; J trimming: 11 bases; junction bases outside the gene matches: 9. CDR1 SNHLY and CDR2 FYNNEI come from the germline V gene. This CDR3 has 12 amino acids. The CDR3 here is CASRGQGVSAFF. DNA of the CDR3: TGTGCCAGCAGGGGTCAGGGGGTTTCGGCTTTCTTT. The full variable domain, completed using reference TRBV2 and TRBJ1-1, is EPEVTQTPSHQVTQMGQEVILRCVPISNHLYFYWYRQILGQKVEFLVSFYNNEISEKSEIFDDQFSVERPDGSNFTLKIRSTKLEDSAMYFCASRGQGVSAFFGQGTRLTVV.

This chain joins TRBV4-3 and TRBJ2-6; TRBD2 might be the D (6 bases). V shed 3 bases and J shed 0 bases, with 21 bases lying between them. This CDR3 spans 20 amino acids. Per the germline V gene, CDR1 is LGHNA and CDR2 is YSLEER. The CDR3: CASSHLQVQRARSGANVLTF. The CDR3 coding sequence is TGCGCCAGCAGCCACCTCCAGGTACAGCGGGCCCGCTCTGGGGCCAACGTCCTGACTTTC.

The chain links TRBV4-3 to TRBJ2-4; the match to TRBD1 covers 11 bases. Germline assignment: CDR1 LGHNA and CDR2 YSLEER. The J segment lost 0 bases and the V segment lost 1 base, leaving 8 bases of the junction unmatched. The CDR3 loop spans 19 amino acids. As DNA, the CDR3 is TGCGCCAGCAGCCAAGGAGGGACAGGGGGGTCTATAGCCAAAAACATTCAGTACTTC. The encoded protein is CASSQGGTGGSIAKNIQYF.

This chain uses TRBV5-1 with TRBJ2-3; a possible D gene is TRBD1 (5 bases). CDR1 is SGHRS and CDR2 is YFSETQ in the germline V gene. V lost 5 bases to trimming and J lost 5 bases, with 24 bases between them. The length of the CDR3 is 17 residues. The CDR3 nucleotides are TGCGCCAGCAGTGTTGGCGGCAGGGCGAAGCTTTTAGATACGCAGTATTTT. It encodes CASSVGGRAKLLDTQYF.

The chain recombines TRBV4-3 with TRBJ2-3; no clear D. CDR1 is LGHNA and CDR2 is YSLEER in the germline V gene. Trimming cost V 0 bases and J 6 bases, with 10 bases left between them. The CDR3 runs 14 residues. The CDR3 DNA reads as TGCGCCAGCAGCCAAGATGGTGGGCGTGATACGCAGTATTTT. Protein: CASSQDGGRDTQYF.

Here the CDR3 DNA reads TGTGCCAGCAGCTTAAAATCCGGGACAGGGGCTCGACAAGAGACCCAGTACTTC. Protein sequence: CASSLKSGTGARQETQYF. This chain connects TRBV7-7 to TRBJ2-5; 10 bases fit TRBD1. After removal of 2 bases from V and 2 bases from J, the junction contained 11 bases not matched to a gene. The CDR3 has 18 amino acids. Germline-derived CDR1 and CDR2 are SSHAT and FNYEAQ (reference sequence). Supplemented by reference TRBV7-7 and TRBJ2-5, the full variable domain reads GAGVSQSPRYKVTKRGQDVTLRCDPISSHATLYWYQQALGQGPEFLTYFNYEAQPDKSGLPSDRFSAERPEGSISTLTIQRTEQRDSAMYRCASSLKSGTGARQETQYFGPGTRLLVL.

The V gene is TRBV5-4, the J gene TRBJ2-2; TRBD1 matches 8 bases. The germline gives CDR1 SGHNT, CDR2 YYREEE (reference sequence). Trimming removed 1 base from V and 0 bases from J; junction bases left unmatched: 2. This CDR3 spans 16 amino acids. DNA for the CDR3: TGTGCCAGCAGCTTGTGGACAGGGTCGAACACCGGGGAGCTGTTTTTT. Translated, it gives CASSLWTGSNTGELFF.

About this clone: At the DNA level, this CDR3 is encoded by other sequences in the same sample as well. V gene TRBV9 combines with J gene TRBJ1-5; D not resolved. Between the trimmed V and J ends, which lost 0 bases and 4 bases, there was a span of 5 bases. Germline V gene lookup returns CDR1 SGDLS and CDR2 YYNGEE. The CDR3 is 13 residues long. DNA of the CDR3: TGTGCCAGCAGCGTAGGTCCTAATCAGCCCCAGCATTTT. This codes for CASSVGPNQPQHF.

V is TRBV5-3 and J is TRBJ2-1; 7 nucleotides agree with TRBD2. TRBV5-3 is reported as an ORF; its role is uncertain. The CDR3 spans 14 residues. V was pared by 1 base and J by 8 bases, with 6 bases of the junction left unmatched. CDR3: CARSLRGGFDEQFF. In DNA, the CDR3 is TGTGCCAGAAGCTTGCGCGGGGGTTTCGATGAGCAGTTCTTC.

The V and J genes are TRBV5-6 and TRBJ1-1; D is perhaps TRBD1 (5 bases). The CDR3 has 15 amino acids. Per the germline V gene, CDR1 is SGHDT and CDR2 is YYEEEE. V was cut by 7 bases and J by 1 base, with 17 bases left in between. CDR3 bases: TGTGCCAGCTCAGACCGGGACTCAGAGAACACTGAAGCTTTCTTT. It encodes CASSDRDSENTEAFF.

The chain is built from TRBV6-4 and TRBJ1-1; D unresolved. CDR3 length: 13 amino acids. CDR1 is MRHNA and CDR2 is SNTAGT in the germline V gene. V gave up 3 bases and J gave up 1 base, with 6 bases separating them. This CDR3 reads CASSERRNTEAFF. DNA of the CDR3: TGTGCCAGCAGTGAGCGGAGGAACACTGAAGCTTTCTTT.

The gene calls are TRBV6-1 and TRBJ1-1; no clear D. The V gene lost 2 bases and the J gene lost 1 base, with 11 bases spanning the gap. Germline lookup yields CDR1 MNHNS and CDR2 SASEGT. There are 15 residues in the CDR3. In DNA form, the CDR3 reads TGTGCCAGCAGTGAATGGAGCATACCGAACACTGAAGCTTTCTTT. Protein product: CASSEWSIPNTEAFF.

About this clone: This sample includes further DNA sequences coding for the same CDR3. The chain uses TRBV6-4 and TRBJ1-6; 8 bases are shared with TRBD1. The trim removed 0 bases at V and 8 bases at J, leaving 3 bases unmatched. The CDR3 runs 15 residues. Looked up from germline, CDR1 is MRHNA and CDR2 is SNTAGT. The CDR3: CASSDSTGGDSPLHF. The CDR3 nucleotides read TGTGCCAGCAGTGACTCAACAGGGGGGGATTCACCCCTCCACTTT.

This chain uses TRBV5-1 with TRBJ1-4, with 7 bases fitting TRBD1. The CDR3 loop spans 15 amino acids. V lost 4 bases, J lost 5 bases, and 8 bases stayed unmatched. Per germline, CDR1 SGHRS and CDR2 YFSETQ. This chain's CDR3 is CASSVPTGRNEKLFF. In nucleotides, the CDR3 is TGCGCCAGCAGCGTACCGACAGGGAGGAATGAAAAACTGTTTTTT.

This clone was observed once. This chain links TRBV5-6 with TRBJ2-1; 10 bases line up with TRBD2. CDR3 length: 15 amino acids. Trimming took 4 bases from V and 1 from J; bases not matched to a gene: 2. Germline values: CDR1 SGHDT, CDR2 YYEEEE. CDR3 amino acids: CASSLAGASYNEQFF. The CDR3 region has the DNA TGTGCCAGCAGCCTAGCGGGAGCTTCCTACAATGAGCAGTTCTTC.

This chain uses TRBV5-3 with TRBJ1-2; the D gene is possibly TRBD1 (5 bases). TRBV5-3 belongs to the ORF category, with a function that is uncertain. V lost 1 base, J lost 7 bases, and 11 bases lay in between. This CDR3 has 13 residues. CDR3 sequence reads: CARSLSGCGGYTF. DNA for the CDR3: TGTGCCAGAAGCTTGTCAGGGTGCGGTGGCTACACCTTC.

This chain joins TRBV15 and TRBJ2-1, with D possibly TRBD2 on 6 matching bases. The CDR3 consists of 14 residues. Germline values: CDR1 LNHNV, CDR2 YYDKDF (reference sequence). V was shortened by 0 bases and J by 9 bases, with 12 bases between the two germline ends. This CDR3 reads CATSRDISGSEQFF. The CDR3 bases are TGTGCCACCAGCAGAGACATTAGCGGAAGTGAGCAGTTCTTC.

This chain links TRBV4-1 with TRBJ1-1, with D possibly matching TRBD1 (5 bases). The germline CDR1 and CDR2 sequences are MGHRA and YSYEKL. V was pared by 0 bases and J by 3 bases, with 14 bases between. There are 16 residues in the CDR3. The CDR3 DNA reads TGCGCCAGCAGCCAAGATCAAGGGGATCAGGACACTGAAGCTTTCTTT. Its translation: CASSQDQGDQDTEAFF.

The chain couples TRBV11-2 to TRBJ2-1; D remains unclear. The length of the CDR3 is 15 residues. CDR1 and CDR2 (germline): SGHAT, FQNNGV. Between the trimmed V and J ends, which lost 0 bases and 5 bases, there was a span of 11 bases. This CDR3 is CASSLDRNRNNEQFF. CDR3 in DNA: TGTGCCAGCAGCTTAGATCGAAATAGAAACAATGAGCAGTTCTTC.

V usage is TRBV5-1 and J usage is TRBJ2-3, with 10 nucleotides matching TRBD2. The CDR3 is 12 amino acids. CDR1 is SGHRS and CDR2 is YFSETQ in the germline V gene. The CDR3 coding sequence is TGCGACGGGAGCGGGGGGGCAGATACGCAGTATTTT. Translating gives CDGSGGADTQYF.

The rearrangement joins TRBV4-2 to TRBJ1-1, with 7 bases fitting TRBD1. The V segment lost 1 base and the J segment 8 bases; nucleotides outside the gene matches: 4. Per germline, CDR1 LGHNA and CDR2 YNFKEQ. There are 13 residues in the CDR3. Written as DNA, the CDR3 is TGTGCCAGCAGCCAAGCGAGGGGGCGAGAAGCTTTCTTT. Protein product: CASSQARGREAFF.

The rearrangement links TRBV7-9 to TRBJ2-7; D is possibly TRBD1 (5 bases). V was pared by 5 bases and J by 0 bases, with 14 bases between. The CDR3 extends over 15 amino acids. CDR1 and CDR2 (germline): SEHNR, FQNEAQ (reference sequence). In DNA form, the CDR3 reads TGTGCCAGCAGCCTTAGTAGGGGAAGCTCCTACGAGCAGTACTTC. Translating it yields CASSLSRGSSYEQYF.

The chain employs TRBV29-1 and TRBJ1-1; 7 bases align to TRBD1. The CDR3 runs to 14 residues. Germline CDR1 and CDR2: SQVTM and ANQGSEA. V was pared by 6 bases and J by 1 base, with 8 bases of the junction left unmatched. CDR3 DNA: TGCAGCGTAACAGGGGATGGGGGGAACACTGAAGCTTTCTTT. Amino acids: CSVTGDGGNTEAFF.

For the CDR3, the DNA is TGTGCCCCACGGACAGACCTCTATGGCTACACCTTC. Its protein product is CAPRTDLYGYTF. The rearrangement links TRBV2 to TRBJ1-2; maybe TRBD1 (6 bases). V was clipped by 11 bases and J by 4 bases, with 14 bases between them. This CDR3 region has 12 residues. The V gene's germline CDR1 is SNHLY and CDR2 FYNNEI.

The DNA of the CDR3 is TGTGCCAGCAGCTTGCTGACAGGTGGCGAGCAGTACTTC. It is translated as CASSLLTGGEQYF. The V gene is TRBV5-4, the J gene TRBJ2-7, with D possibly being TRBD1 (6 bases). The CDR3 covers 13 residues. V lost 1 base, J lost 6 bases, and 11 bases lay in between. Germline lookup yields CDR1 SGHNT and CDR2 YYREEE (reference sequence).

The chain joins TRBV19 to TRBJ2-7; TRBD2 aligns across 8 bases. J was trimmed by 3 bases and V by 3 bases; bases with no gene match: 7. The CDR3 runs to 15 residues. The germline gives CDR1 LNHDA, CDR2 SQIVND (reference sequence). CDR3 region: CASSMFGRENYEQYF. The CDR3, as DNA: TGTGCCAGTAGTATGTTCGGGAGGGAGAACTACGAGCAGTACTTC.

V and J are TRBV28 and TRBJ1-5; D possibly corresponds to TRBD1 (6 bases). V lost 7 bases, J lost 6 bases, and 19 bases lay in between. Germline CDR1 is MDHEN and CDR2 is SYDVKM. This CDR3 region has 15 residues. Written as DNA, the CDR3 is TGTGCCAGCATTTGGGGGCAGCGGCATGGTCAGCCCCAGCATTTT. Translation: CASIWGQRHGQPQHF. The full variable domain, with the rest looked up from reference TRBV28 and TRBJ1-5, is DVKVTQSSRYLVKRTGEKVFLECVQDMDHENMFWYRQDPGLGLRLIYFSYDVKMKEKGDIPEGYSVSREKKERFSLILESASTNQTSMYLCASIWGQRHGQPQHFGDGTRLSIL.

This clone appeared a few times. This rearrangement joins TRBV5-4 to TRBJ1-3; the D gene is possibly TRBD1 (5 bases). The germline V gene encodes CDR1 SGHNT and CDR2 YYREEE (reference sequence). The CDR3 runs to 14 residues. V lost 0 bases, J lost 8 bases, and 12 bases lay in between. The DNA for the CDR3 is TGTGCCAGCAGCTTGGGGCAGGGTACCGACACCATATATTTT. Translation gives CASSLGQGTDTIYF.